These T cell receptor beta chains were read from a single sample in a study of Ad26.COV2.S vaccination and SARS-CoV-2 variants. The repertoire was sequenced with immunoSEQ multiplex PCR; TCRdb's copy has only in-frame clones and lacks some. In the table there are just under 250,000 clones, 88% of which are singletons. The material sequenced was peripheral blood, taken in a trial of Ad26.COV2.S vaccine versus placebo. The receptor source for this set is a person between 18 and 65 years old who received the Ad26.COV2.S COVID-19 vaccine or a placebo. Each CDR3 is given with its conserved first and last residue. The D gene is left open where the match is weak. Size is stated for part of the rows, as once, few or many counts, or as a class when the clone is expanded.

CDR3 | DNA | size | J | V | D
CASRRTGDEAFF | TGTGCCAGCAGGCGGACAGGAGATGAAGCTTTCTTT | few | TRBJ1-1 | TRBV6-5 | TRBD1
CASGLLALAETQYF | TGCGCCAGCGGATTACTAGCGTTAGCAGAGACCCAGTACTTC | - | TRBJ2-5 | TRBV10-1 | TRBD2
CASSLTLSHEQYF | TGTGCCAGCAGCTTAACACTTTCCCACGAGCAGTACTTC | - | TRBJ2-7 | TRBV7-2 | -
CATSEGRGTDTQYF | TGTGCCACCAGTGAGGGGCGTGGGACAGATACGCAGTATTTT | once | TRBJ2-3 | TRBV24-1 | -
CASSQVRGGTDTQYF | TGTGCCAGCAGCCAAGTAAGGGGTGGGACAGATACGCAGTATTTT | - | TRBJ2-3 | TRBV14 | -
CASSQEALAGGKAGELFF | TGTGCCAGCAGCCAAGAAGCCCTAGCGGGGGGAAAGGCCGGGGAGCTGTTTTTT | - | TRBJ2-2 | TRBV4-2 | TRBD2
CASRADRTRGQPQHF | TGTGCCAGCAGGGCCGACCGGACCCGGGGGCAGCCCCAGCATTTT | - | TRBJ1-5 | TRBV6-5 | -
CASSSPGALQETQYF | TGTGCCAGCAGTAGCCCAGGGGCCCTACAAGAGACCCAGTACTTC | - | TRBJ2-5 | TRBV28 | -
CSVDRGGSGEQYF | TGCAGCGTTGACAGGGGGGGTAGTGGAGAGCAGTACTTC | - | TRBJ2-7 | TRBV29-1 | -
CASSFGQGRDEQFF | TGTGCCAGCAGTTTTGGACAGGGTCGGGATGAGCAGTTCTTC | - | TRBJ2-1 | TRBV7-9 | TRBD1